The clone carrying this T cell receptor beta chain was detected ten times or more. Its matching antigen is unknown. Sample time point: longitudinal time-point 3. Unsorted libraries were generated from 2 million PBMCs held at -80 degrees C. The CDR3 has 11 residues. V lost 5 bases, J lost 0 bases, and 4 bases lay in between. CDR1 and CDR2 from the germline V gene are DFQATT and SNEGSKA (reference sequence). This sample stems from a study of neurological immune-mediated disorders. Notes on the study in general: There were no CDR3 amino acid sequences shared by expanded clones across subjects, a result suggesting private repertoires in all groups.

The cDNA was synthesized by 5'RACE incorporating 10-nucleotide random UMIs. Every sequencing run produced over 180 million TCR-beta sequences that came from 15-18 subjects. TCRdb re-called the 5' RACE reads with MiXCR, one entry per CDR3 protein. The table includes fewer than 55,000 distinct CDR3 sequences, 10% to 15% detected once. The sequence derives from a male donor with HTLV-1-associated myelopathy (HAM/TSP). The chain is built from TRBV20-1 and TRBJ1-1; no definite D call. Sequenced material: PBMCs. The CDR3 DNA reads TGCAGTGCTCGGGTGAACACTGAAGCTTTCTTT. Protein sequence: CSARVNTEAFF.